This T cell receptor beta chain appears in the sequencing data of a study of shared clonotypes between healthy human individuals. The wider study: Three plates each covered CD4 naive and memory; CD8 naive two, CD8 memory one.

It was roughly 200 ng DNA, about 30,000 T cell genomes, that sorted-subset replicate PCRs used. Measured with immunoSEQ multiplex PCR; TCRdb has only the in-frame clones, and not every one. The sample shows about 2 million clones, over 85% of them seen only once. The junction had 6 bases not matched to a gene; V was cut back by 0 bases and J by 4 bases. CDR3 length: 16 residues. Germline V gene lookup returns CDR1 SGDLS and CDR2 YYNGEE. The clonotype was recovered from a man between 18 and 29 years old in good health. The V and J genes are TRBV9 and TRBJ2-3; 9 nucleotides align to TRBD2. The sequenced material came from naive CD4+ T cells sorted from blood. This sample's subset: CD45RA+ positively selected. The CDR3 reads CASSVGLAGDSDTQYF. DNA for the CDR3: TGTGCCAGCAGCGTAGGGTTAGCGGGAGATTCAGATACGCAGTATTTT. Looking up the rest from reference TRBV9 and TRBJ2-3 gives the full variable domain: DSGVTQTPKHLITATGQRVTLRCSPRSGDLSVYWYQQSLDQGLQFLIQYYNGEERAKGNILERFSAQQFPDLHSELNLSSLELGDSALYFCASSVGLAGDSDTQYFGPGTRLTVL.